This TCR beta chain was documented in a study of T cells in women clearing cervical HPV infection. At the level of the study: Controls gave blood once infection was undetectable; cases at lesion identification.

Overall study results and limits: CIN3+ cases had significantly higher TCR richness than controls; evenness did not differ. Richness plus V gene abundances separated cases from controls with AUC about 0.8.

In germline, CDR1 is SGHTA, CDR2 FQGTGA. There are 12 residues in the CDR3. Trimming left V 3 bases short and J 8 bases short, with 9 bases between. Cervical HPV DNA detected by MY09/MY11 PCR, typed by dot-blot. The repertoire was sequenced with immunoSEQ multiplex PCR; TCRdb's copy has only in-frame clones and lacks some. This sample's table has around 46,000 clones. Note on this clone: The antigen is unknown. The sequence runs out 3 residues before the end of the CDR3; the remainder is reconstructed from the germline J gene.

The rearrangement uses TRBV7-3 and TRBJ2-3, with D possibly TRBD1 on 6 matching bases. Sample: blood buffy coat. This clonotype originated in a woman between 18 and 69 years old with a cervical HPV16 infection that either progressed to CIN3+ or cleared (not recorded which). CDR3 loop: CASSLAGVTQYF. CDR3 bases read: TGTGCCAGCAGCTTGGCAGGGGTTACG.